The next 3 T cell receptor beta chains were all read from a single sample in a study of T cells in localized non-small cell lung cancer. Measured with immunoSEQ multiplex PCR; TCRdb has only the in-frame clones, and not every one. The sample has just over 15,000 clones, about 90% seen once. The starting material was peripheral blood mononuclear cells, obtained before any cancer treatment. The receptors derive from a male donor aged 60 or over with stage II lung adenocarcinoma.

The rearrangement joins TRBV19 to TRBJ2-7; the match to TRBD1 covers 8 bases. This CDR3 has 17 residues. V was clipped by 0 bases and J by 0 bases; unmatched bases: 7. Germline CDR1 is LNHDA and CDR2 is SQIVND (reference sequence). DNA of the CDR3: TGTGCCAGTAGTATAGATCCCCGGGACAGGAGCTCCTACGAGCAGTACTTC. Residues: CASSIDPRDRSSYEQYF.

This chain joins TRBV11-3 and TRBJ1-1; possibly TRBD1 for D (6 bases). Trimming shortened V by 3 bases and J by 1 base, and 9 bases separated the two germline ends. This CDR3 has 14 residues. CDR1 and CDR2 (germline): SGHNT, YENEEA. CDR3 protein: CASSFGGANTEAFF. CDR3 nucleotides: TGTGCCAGCAGCTTTGGGGGGGCGAACACTGAAGCTTTCTTT.

The chain uses TRBV19 and TRBJ1-4; tentatively, D is TRBD1 (6 bases). V lost 6 bases and J lost 0, with 11 bases in between. The CDR3 is 15 amino acids. Germline loops: CDR1 LNHDA, CDR2 SQIVND (reference sequence). As DNA, the CDR3 is TGTGCCAGTAGCCTCCGGACAGCAACTAATGAAAAACTGTTTTTT. This codes for CASSLRTATNEKLFF.